The TCR beta chain under discussion was sequenced for a study of patients and donors after allogeneic stem cell transplantation (dated by TCRdb to about 2020). CDR1 and CDR2 (KGHSH, LQKENI) derive from the germline V gene. Trimming removed 2 bases from V and 4 bases from J, leaving 11 bases between the germline ends. Its CDR3 holds 14 amino acids, cysteine through phenylalanine. Kept here is only the CDR3 DNA, which spans 42 bases and is read in frame from base 1. Library preparation employed RT-PCR. For sequencing, a NextSeq 550 was employed. The raw public data were reprocessed by TCRdb itself: fastp quality trimming at Q25, MiXCR clonotype calling, in-frame beta chains only. All rows with the same CDR3 protein become a single entry with the most common DNA and genes. The sample table records about 960,000 distinct CDR3 sequences; more than 15% of these occur just once. The ten largest clonotypes hold roughly 6% of the sample.

Concerning this clonotype itself: Its antigen target is currently unknown. No much larger clone is present one base from it, and per-base qualities are unavailable.

The sample comprised blood, either unsorted or a sorted T cell fraction (not recorded which). The chain is assembled from TRBV18 and TRBJ1-2, with TRBD1 as a weak D call on 6 bases. This clonotype was obtained from a human donor who was either an allogeneic HSCT recipient or a stem cell or donor lymphocyte infusion donor (not recorded which). It is not recorded whose cells these are; they may come from a transplant donor. The DNA sequence reads TGTGCCAGCTCACCAGGGGGGCCGGGCTATGGCTACACCTTC. Its amino acids are CASSPGGPGYGYTF. The variable domain in full, with residues beyond the CDR3 obtained from the reference TRBV18 and TRBJ1-2 genes, is NAGVMQNPRHLVRRRGQEARLRCSPMKGHSHVYWYRQLPEEGLKFMVYLQKENIIDESGMPKERFSAEFPKEGPSILRIQQVVRGDSAAYFCASSPGGPGYGYTFGSGTRLTVV.